A single sample is the source of the 14 T cell receptor beta chains below, sequenced in a study of CD8 T cells in Susac syndrome. Random hexamers were used to reverse transcribe the RNA input (about 0.45 to 1 ug). TCRdb reanalysed the immunoSEQ multiplex PCR reads using MiXCR and keeps one entry per CDR3 protein. This table has about 100,000 distinct CDR3 sequences, approximately 92% appearing once. Source material: CD8+ T cells from PBMCs. Receptors were obtained from a human donor in good health.

The V gene is TRBV27, the J gene TRBJ2-1; 8 bases map to TRBD2. This CDR3 comprises 14 residues. The germline gives CDR1 MNHEY, CDR2 SMNVEV (reference sequence). J lost 5 bases, V lost 5 bases, and 5 bases had no gene match. The CDR3 DNA reads as TGTGCCAGCAGTCCAGCGGGGGATGACAATGAGCAGTTCTTC. This encodes CASSPAGDDNEQFF.

This clonotype appeared a single time. This chain joins TRBV12-3 or TRBV12-4 and TRBJ1-4; tentative D call: TRBD1 (6 bases). Trimming cost V 4 bases and J 0 bases, with 12 bases left between them. The CDR3 has 16 amino acids. The CDR3 sequence is CASSWGAIATNEKLFF. The CDR3 nucleotides read TGTGCCAGCAGTTGGGGGGCTATTGCAACTAATGAAAAACTGTTTTTT.

This chain connects TRBV5-4 to TRBJ2-5; unclear D gene. This CDR3 spans 14 amino acids. Between the trimmed V and J ends, which lost 4 bases and 2 bases, there was a span of 12 bases. The germline CDR1 and CDR2 sequences are SGHNT and YYREEE (reference sequence). The CDR3 here is CASSEYMEQETQYF. The DNA of the CDR3 is TGTGCCAGCAGCGAATACATGGAACAAGAGACCCAGTACTTC.

As regards this clonotype: Because the CDR3 is missing its conserved closing phenylalanine or tryptophan, this is likely a read error. The chain joins TRBV29-1 to TRBJ2-1; the D is unclear. The CDR3 loop spans 10 amino acids. Per germline, CDR1 SQVTM and CDR2 ANQGSEA. Trimming pared 4 bases from V and 9 bases from J, leaving 7 bases between. For the CDR3, the DNA is TGCAGCGTTGGAGATGTTGAGCAGTTCCTC. Translating it yields CSVGDVEQFL.

The rearrangement links TRBV5-1 to TRBJ2-2; possible D gene TRBD2, 7 bases. CDR1 is SGHRS, CDR2 YFSETQ, per germline. With 0 bases removed from V and 4 bases from J, the gap between germline ends came to 13 bases. The CDR3 length is 16 residues. The CDR3 loop reads CASSLAGGRGTGELFF. Here the CDR3 DNA reads TGCGCCAGCAGCTTGGCCGGGGGGCGCGGCACCGGGGAGCTGTTTTTT.

The chain employs TRBV23-1 and TRBJ2-1, with a weak D call TRBD1 (5 bases). TRBV23-1 carries the ORF label, with uncertain function. This CDR3 has 17 amino acids. Trimming cost V 3 bases and J 4 bases, with 19 bases left between them. This CDR3 reads CASSHPGGTDSYNEQFF. The CDR3 DNA reads as TGCGCCAGCAGTCACCCCGGTGGAACCGACAGTTACAATGAGCAGTTCTTC.

The chain joins TRBV13 to TRBJ2-4; 11 bases map to TRBD2. Germline V gene lookup returns CDR1 PRHDT and CDR2 FYEKMQ (reference sequence). The CDR3 length is 15 residues. With V trimmed by 3 bases and J by 7 bases, 5 bases remained unmatched. The CDR3 DNA sequence: TGTGCCAGCAGCTTTCTAGCGGGGGGAGGTAACATTCAGTACTTC. This translates into CASSFLAGGGNIQYF.

This clonotype was observed a few times. This sequence joins TRBV12-3 or TRBV12-4 and TRBJ2-7; D uncertain. V was trimmed by 3 bases and J by 2 bases, leaving 5 bases between them. The CDR3 consists of 12 residues. The CDR3 loop is CASSLTAYEQYF. The CDR3 DNA follows: TGTGCCAGCAGTTTGACGGCCTACGAGCAGTACTTC.

V gene TRBV12-3 or TRBV12-4 combines with J gene TRBJ1-5, with D unresolved. The CDR3 totals 12 residues. Trimming left V 4 bases short and J 5 bases short, with 6 bases between. This CDR3 is CASSSGDQPQHF. CDR3 bases: TGTGCCAGCAGTTCCGGAGATCAGCCCCAGCATTTT.

The chain carries TRBV13 and TRBJ2-3, with D maybe TRBD1 (6 bases). V lost 0 bases and J lost 1, with 11 bases in between. The CDR3 runs 16 residues. The germline V gene has CDR1 PRHDT and CDR2 FYEKMQ (reference sequence). CDR3 nucleotide sequence: TGTGCCAGCAGCTTAGGACTGGACAGTCGCACAGATACGCAGTATTTT. Translating gives CASSLGLDSRTDTQYF.

This clonotype showed up just once. The gene calls are TRBV27 and TRBJ1-5; TRBD1 might be the D (5 bases). Germline lookup yields CDR1 MNHEY and CDR2 SMNVEV (reference sequence). This CDR3 comprises 15 residues. V was trimmed by 0 bases and J by 3 bases, leaving 9 bases between them. The CDR3 spells CASSLSGAPNQPQHF. Written as DNA, the CDR3 is TGTGCCAGCAGTTTATCAGGGGCTCCCAATCAGCCCCAGCATTTT.

This chain joins TRBV18 and TRBJ1-2; 8 bases agree with TRBD1. V shed 5 bases, J shed 4 bases, and the junction held 6 bases outside the gene matches. Germline V gene sequence: CDR1 KGHSH, CDR2 LQKENI. CDR3 length: 14 residues. The CDR3 nucleotides read TGTGCCAGCTCAACCCGGGACAGGATCTATGGCTACACCTTC. Amino acid sequence: CASSTRDRIYGYTF.

The chain uses TRBV6-1 and TRBJ2-3; 8 nucleotides line up with TRBD2. This CDR3 comprises 16 residues. J was trimmed by 1 base and V by 1 base; bases with no gene match: 4. The germline V gene has CDR1 MNHNS and CDR2 SASEGT. CDR3 sequence reads: CASSEGISGGTDTQYF. For the CDR3, the DNA is TGTGCCAGCAGTGAAGGTATTAGCGGGGGCACAGATACGCAGTATTTT.

The chain has TRBV27 and TRBJ2-7; D possibly corresponds to TRBD1 (5 bases). V lost 6 bases, J lost 2 bases, and 17 bases lay in between. CDR1 is MNHEY and CDR2 is SMNVEV in the germline V gene (reference sequence). This CDR3 is 15 amino acids long. The DNA for the CDR3 is TGTGCCAGCAGGGCCCCCAGCTGGGGCGCCTACGAGCAGTACTTC. Translated, it gives CASRAPSWGAYEQYF.